What follows are 7 T cell receptor beta chains derived from one specimen sequenced in a study of OX40 agonist ivuxolimab in advanced cancers. Method: immunoSEQ multiplex PCR; TCRdb's copy keeps in-frame clones and lacks some. This table has roughly 34,000 clones, approximately 89% appearing once. The material sequenced was CD4+ or CD8+ T cells sorted from blood, taken in a trial of the OX40 agonist ivuxolimab. The receptors stem from an adult with an advanced solid tumor such as melanoma, head and neck, liver or kidney cancer.

V and J are TRBV5-1 and TRBJ2-2, with D uncertain. The CDR3 runs to 14 residues. V gave up 0 bases and J gave up 5 bases, with 8 bases separating them. Germline CDR1 reads SGHRS; CDR2 reads YFSETQ. The CDR3 nucleotides read TGCGCCAGCAGCTTGGTGCCCGGGACCGGGGAGCTGTTTTTT. Its protein is CASSLVPGTGELFF.

The chain combines TRBV6-5 with TRBJ1-1, with D possibly matching TRBD1 (5 bases). CDR1 and CDR2 from the germline V gene are MNHEY and SVGAGI. The CDR3 runs to 13 residues. Trimming removed 2 bases at V and 3 bases at J, with 7 bases between. The CDR3 DNA sequence: TGTGCCAGCAGTTACGCAGGGCACACTGAAGCTTTCTTT. Protein sequence: CASSYAGHTEAFF.

The chain has TRBV11-2 and TRBJ2-3; tentatively, D is TRBD2 (6 bases). CDR1 and CDR2 (germline): SGHAT, FQNNGV. CDR3 size: 15 residues. V was clipped by 6 bases and J by 6 bases, with 19 bases between them. Written as DNA, the CDR3 is TGTGCCAGCAGGCTTGGGACTCATAACCGCGATACGCAGTATTTT. Its protein is CASRLGTHNRDTQYF.

This chain connects TRBV6-1 to TRBJ1-6, with D hard to call. Germline V CDR1 and CDR2: MNHNS, SASEGT. V was trimmed by 7 bases and J by 4 bases, leaving 11 bases between them. CDR3 size: 14 residues. The CDR3 loop is CASIRTGYNSPLHF. CDR3 nucleotides: TGTGCCAGCATTCGGACGGGTTATAATTCACCCCTCCACTTT.

This clone appeared a single time. The chain recombines TRBV7-9 with TRBJ2-4; TRBD1 matches at 7 bases. Germline V gene lookup returns CDR1 SEHNR and CDR2 FQNEAQ (reference sequence). The CDR3 covers 14 residues. V lost 0 bases to trimming and J lost 8 bases; unmatched junction nucleotides: 4. The CDR3 DNA follows: TGTGCCAGCAGCTTAGCAGGGGGCGCGGACATTCAGTACTTC. Its translation is CASSLAGGADIQYF.

The V and J genes are TRBV5-4 and TRBJ2-1; 15 bases align to TRBD2. Unmatched junction bases numbered 8, after V lost 4 bases and J lost 9 bases. The CDR3 is 16 residues long. Germline V gene lookup returns CDR1 SGHNT and CDR2 YYREEE (reference sequence). The CDR3 DNA sequence: TGTGCCAGCAGCCCCCGGACTAGCGGGGGGGTTATTGAGCAGTTCTTC. It is translated as CASSPRTSGGVIEQFF. Variable domain in full (rest from reference TRBV5-4 and TRBJ2-1): ETGVTQSPTHLIKTRGQQVTLRCSSQSGHNTVSWYQQALGQGPQFIFQYYREEENGRGNFPPRFSGLQFPNYSSELNVNALELDDSALYLCASSPRTSGGVIEQFFGPGTRLTVL.

This clone was observed once. For the CDR3, the DNA is TGTGCCAGTAGTACTCCCGGGACATACTACGAGCAGTACTTC. It specifies CASSTPGTYYEQYF. The chain carries TRBV19 and TRBJ2-7, with D tentatively TRBD1 (6 bases). This CDR3 has 14 residues. Germline CDR1 LNHDA, CDR2 SQIVND (reference sequence). V was clipped by 4 bases and J by 3 bases, with 13 bases between them. The whole variable domain, filled in from reference TRBV19 and TRBJ2-7, reads DGGITQSPKYLFRKEGQNVTLSCEQNLNHDAMYWYRQDPGQGLRLIYYSQIVNDFQKGDIAEGYSVSREKKESFPLTVTSAQKNPTAFYLCASSTPGTYYEQYFGPGTRLTVT.